This paragraph covers one T cell receptor (beta chain) sequence. This specimen belongs to a study of blood T cell repertoires in COVID-19. About the study: Samples taken during acute and convalescent COVID-19 were collected in the United States, Italy and Spain. T cells, B-cell-depleted T cells, or PBMCs provided the cDNA or gDNA that served as material.

In the study's own analysis: Estimation of nucleated cell counts was performed using reference gene primer amplification. Some clones are missing from TCRdb's copy, which holds only in-frame ones; the method was immunoSEQ multiplex PCR. That table gives V, J and clone size, and the DNA gave D and trimming. The sample consists of roughly 150,000 clones, 80% to 90% of them appearing once. J gave up 0 bases and V 5 bases, and 20 bases lay outside the gene matches. The CDR3 runs 21 residues. The germline CDR1 and CDR2 sequences are LNHDA and SQIVND (reference sequence). This sequence was found in a woman older than 75 with acute or convalescent COVID-19. The V and J genes are TRBV19 and TRBJ2-4, with 9 bases matching TRBD2. Sequences were obtained from peripheral blood. The CDR3 loop reads CASSGGVSGSKSLKAKNIQYF. The CDR3 DNA sequence: TGTGCCAGTAGTGGCGGGGTTAGCGGGAGTAAATCCCTTAAAGCCAAAAACATTCAGTACTTC.